The present entry profiles one TCR beta chain with its context. Its antigen is not identified. Trimming stripped 0 bases from V and 0 bases from J, with 12 bases between. The CDR3 consists of 16 residues. Germline V gene sequence: CDR1 SGHVS, CDR2 FQNEAQ. This entry is derived from a study of cytomegalovirus exposure and HLA in healthy donors. 13 Jbeta primers and 60 Vbeta primers were used for the PCR. Profiled with immunoSEQ multiplex PCR; TCRdb holds only in-frame clones, not every one. The repertoire table contains some 76,000 clones. Overall study results and limits: TCR beta chain V- and J-gene trimming was linked, in a later analysis, to a missense variant in DCLRE1C.

V and J are TRBV7-8 and TRBJ2-7; no firm D call. Sequenced material: PBMCs. The sequence was obtained from a man in his forties or fifties in good health and CMV-seronegative. CDR3 sequence: CASSLALADSSYEQYF. The CDR3, as DNA: TGTGCCAGCAGCTTAGCGTTGGCGGATAGCTCCTACGAGCAGTACTTC.